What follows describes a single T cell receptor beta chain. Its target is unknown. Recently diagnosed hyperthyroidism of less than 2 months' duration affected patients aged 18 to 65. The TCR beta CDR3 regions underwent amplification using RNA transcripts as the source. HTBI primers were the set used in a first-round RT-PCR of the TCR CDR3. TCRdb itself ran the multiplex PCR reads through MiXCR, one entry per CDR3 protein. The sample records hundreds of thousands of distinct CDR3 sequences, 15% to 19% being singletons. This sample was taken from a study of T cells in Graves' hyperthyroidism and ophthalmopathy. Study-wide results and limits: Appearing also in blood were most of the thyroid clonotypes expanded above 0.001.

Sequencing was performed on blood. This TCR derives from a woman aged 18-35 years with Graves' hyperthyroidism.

DNA for the CDR3: TGTGCCAGCAGCCCCGGCAGGGGGCCAGGTTCACCCCTCCACTTT. This codes for CASSPGRGPGSPLHF. V is TRBV7-8 and J is TRBJ1-6; 8 bases are a match to TRBD1. In germline, CDR1 is SGHVS, CDR2 FQNEAQ. V gave up 5 bases and J gave up 9 bases; unmatched junction bases: 9. The CDR3 loop spans 15 amino acids.